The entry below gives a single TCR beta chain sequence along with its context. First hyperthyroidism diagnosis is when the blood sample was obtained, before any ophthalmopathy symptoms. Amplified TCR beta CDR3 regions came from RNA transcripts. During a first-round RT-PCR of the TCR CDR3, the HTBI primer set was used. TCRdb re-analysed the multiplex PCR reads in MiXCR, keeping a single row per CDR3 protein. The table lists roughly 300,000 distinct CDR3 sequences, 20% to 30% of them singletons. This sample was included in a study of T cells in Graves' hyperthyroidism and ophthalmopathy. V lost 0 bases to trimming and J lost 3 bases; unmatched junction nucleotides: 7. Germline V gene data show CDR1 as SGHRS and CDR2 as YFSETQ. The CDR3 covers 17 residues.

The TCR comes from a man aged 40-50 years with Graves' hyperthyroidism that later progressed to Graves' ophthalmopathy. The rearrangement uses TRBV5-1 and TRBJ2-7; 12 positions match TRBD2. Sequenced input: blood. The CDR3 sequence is CASSLEGRLAGVYEQYF. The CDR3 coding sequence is TGCGCCAGCAGCTTGGAAGGTCGACTAGCGGGAGTCTACGAGCAGTACTTC.